Listed here are 5 T cell receptor beta chains from one sample, sequenced in a study of shared clonotypes between healthy human individuals. Measured with immunoSEQ multiplex PCR; TCRdb has only the in-frame clones, and not every one. This table holds some 2,500,000 clones, less than 95% found once. Sequencing used naive CD4+ T cells from PBMCs. The subset here: CD45RA+ positively selected. The source is a man between 18 and 35 years old in good health. Some clones in this sample may be carry-over from other donors' samples.

The gene calls are TRBV5-1 and TRBJ2-3; D is unclear. CDR1 SGHRS and CDR2 YFSETQ come from the germline V gene. The CDR3 is 16 residues long. With 4 bases removed from V and 2 bases from J, the gap between germline ends came to 17 bases. The CDR3 nucleotides are TGCGCCAGCAGCCAAACAGAGCTGGGAAACACAGATACGCAGTATTTT. This codes for CASSQTELGNTDTQYF.

The count of this clone is one. The chain uses TRBV28 and TRBJ1-5; the D gene is possibly TRBD1 (5 bases). V lost 3 bases to trimming and J lost 9 bases, with 21 bases between them. CDR3 length: 16 amino acids. Germline CDR1 MDHEN, CDR2 SYDVKM. This CDR3 is CASSFHKGAAEWPQHF. CDR3 bases: TGTGCCAGCAGTTTCCATAAAGGGGCCGCAGAGTGGCCCCAGCATTTT. The full variable domain, completed using reference TRBV28 and TRBJ1-5, is DVKVTQSSRYLVKRTGEKVFLECVQDMDHENMFWYRQDPGLGLRLIYFSYDVKMKEKGDIPEGYSVSREKKERFSLILESASTNQTSMYLCASSFHKGAAEWPQHFGDGTRLSIL.

The J gene is TRBJ2-1, the V gene TRBV5-1; 13 nucleotides align to TRBD2. The CDR3 has 18 amino acids. Germline V gives CDR1 SGHRS, CDR2 YFSETQ. After removal of 5 bases from V and 5 bases from J, the junction contained 13 bases not matched to a gene. This CDR3 reads CASRLRPTSGRINNEQFF. In nucleotides, the CDR3 is TGCGCCAGCAGACTGAGGCCGACTAGCGGGAGGATAAACAATGAGCAGTTCTTC.

With regard to this clone: Other DNA sequences from this sample encode an identical CDR3 as well. V and J are TRBV19 and TRBJ2-3; 9 bases map to TRBD1. V gave up 5 bases and J gave up 3 bases; unmatched junction bases: 3. Germline loops: CDR1 LNHDA, CDR2 SQIVND (reference sequence). The CDR3 consists of 14 residues. CDR3 sequence: CASSSGQGTDTQYF. The CDR3 DNA reads TGTGCCAGTAGTTCGGGACAGGGAACAGATACGCAGTATTTT.

This chain connects TRBV6-5 to TRBJ2-3, with 9 bases aligning to TRBD2. From germline, CDR1 is MNHEY and CDR2 SVGAGI. Losses at the gene ends were 0 bases for V and 7 bases for J; bases not matched to a gene: 8. The CDR3 has 16 amino acids. The CDR3: CASSYSPSGATYTQYF. The CDR3 nucleotides are TGTGCCAGCAGTTACTCACCTAGCGGGGCAACTTATACGCAGTATTTT.